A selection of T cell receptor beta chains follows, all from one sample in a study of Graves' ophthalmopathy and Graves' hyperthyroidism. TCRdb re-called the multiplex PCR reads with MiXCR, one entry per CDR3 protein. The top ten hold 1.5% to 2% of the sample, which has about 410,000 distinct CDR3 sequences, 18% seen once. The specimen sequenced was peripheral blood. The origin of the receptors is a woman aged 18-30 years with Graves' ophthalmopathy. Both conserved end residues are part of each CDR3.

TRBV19,CASSKGGTNQPQHF
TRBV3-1,CASSPDPTGSHSYEQYF
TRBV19,CASFPGAGVAYGYTF
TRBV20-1,CSAARDSSQPQHF
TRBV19,CASARGADSYEQYF
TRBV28,CASFRGIYGYTF
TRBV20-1,CSASGLAERSPYEQYF
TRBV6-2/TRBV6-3,CASSYPTGDEAFF
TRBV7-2,CASSSRTSGRETQYF
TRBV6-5,CASSYSAPPANTGELFF
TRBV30,CAWSSPYEQYF
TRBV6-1,CASSEGWQGKTQYF
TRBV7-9,CASSFDGQGTEAFF
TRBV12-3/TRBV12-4,CASTLGRGSIGYTF
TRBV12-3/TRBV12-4,CASRASGRAYEQYF
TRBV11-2,CASSRDRGNNQPQHF
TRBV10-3,CAIGAGSAYEQYF
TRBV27,CASSSSPAGGVGKNIQYF
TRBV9,CASSAGGGNTIYF
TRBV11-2,CASSSGQGRTEAFF
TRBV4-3,CASSQVGRAMNTEAFF
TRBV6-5,CASRRGRLTGELFF
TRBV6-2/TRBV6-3,CASTGDSYEQYF
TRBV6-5,CASSLTGQGANEQYF